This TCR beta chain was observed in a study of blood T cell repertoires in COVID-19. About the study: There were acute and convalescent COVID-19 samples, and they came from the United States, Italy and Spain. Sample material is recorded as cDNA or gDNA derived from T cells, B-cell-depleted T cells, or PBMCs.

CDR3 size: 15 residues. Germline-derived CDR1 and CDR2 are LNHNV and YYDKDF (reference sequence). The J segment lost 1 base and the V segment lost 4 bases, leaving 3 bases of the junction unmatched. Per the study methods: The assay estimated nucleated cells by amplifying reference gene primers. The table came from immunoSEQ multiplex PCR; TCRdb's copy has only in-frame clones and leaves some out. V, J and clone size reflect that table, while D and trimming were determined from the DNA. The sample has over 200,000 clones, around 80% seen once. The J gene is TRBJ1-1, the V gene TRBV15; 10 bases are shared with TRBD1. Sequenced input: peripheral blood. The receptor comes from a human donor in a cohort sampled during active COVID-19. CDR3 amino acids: CATSIRDRGNTEAFF. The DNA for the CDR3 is TGTGCCACCAGCATAAGGGACAGGGGGAACACTGAAGCTTTCTTT.